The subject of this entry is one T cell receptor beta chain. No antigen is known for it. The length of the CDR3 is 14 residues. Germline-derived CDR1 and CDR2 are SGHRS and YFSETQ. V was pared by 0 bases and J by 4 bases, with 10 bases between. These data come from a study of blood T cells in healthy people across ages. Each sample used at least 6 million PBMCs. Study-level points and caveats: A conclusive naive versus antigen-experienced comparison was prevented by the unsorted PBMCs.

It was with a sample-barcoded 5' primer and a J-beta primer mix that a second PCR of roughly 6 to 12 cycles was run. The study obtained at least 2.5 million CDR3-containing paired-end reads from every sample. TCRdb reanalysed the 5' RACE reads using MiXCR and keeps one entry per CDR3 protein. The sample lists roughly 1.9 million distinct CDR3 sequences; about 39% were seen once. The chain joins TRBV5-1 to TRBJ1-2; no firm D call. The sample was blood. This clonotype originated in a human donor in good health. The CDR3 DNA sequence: TGCGCCAGCAGCTTGGATGGGGAAGTCTATGGCTACACCTTC. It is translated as CASSLDGEVYGYTF.